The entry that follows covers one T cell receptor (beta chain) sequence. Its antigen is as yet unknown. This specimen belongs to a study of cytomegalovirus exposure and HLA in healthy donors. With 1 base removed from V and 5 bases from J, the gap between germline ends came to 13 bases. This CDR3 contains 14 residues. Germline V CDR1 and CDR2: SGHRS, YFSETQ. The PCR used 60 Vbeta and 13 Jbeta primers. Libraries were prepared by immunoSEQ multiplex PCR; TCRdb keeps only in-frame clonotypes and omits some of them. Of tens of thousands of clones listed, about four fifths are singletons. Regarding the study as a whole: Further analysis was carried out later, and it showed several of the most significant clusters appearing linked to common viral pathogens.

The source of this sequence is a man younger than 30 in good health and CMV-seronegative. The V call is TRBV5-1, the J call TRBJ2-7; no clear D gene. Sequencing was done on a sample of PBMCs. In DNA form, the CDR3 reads TGCGCCAGCAGCTTGTTAGTTCCCGAAGACGAGCAGTACTTC. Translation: CASSLLVPEDEQYF.